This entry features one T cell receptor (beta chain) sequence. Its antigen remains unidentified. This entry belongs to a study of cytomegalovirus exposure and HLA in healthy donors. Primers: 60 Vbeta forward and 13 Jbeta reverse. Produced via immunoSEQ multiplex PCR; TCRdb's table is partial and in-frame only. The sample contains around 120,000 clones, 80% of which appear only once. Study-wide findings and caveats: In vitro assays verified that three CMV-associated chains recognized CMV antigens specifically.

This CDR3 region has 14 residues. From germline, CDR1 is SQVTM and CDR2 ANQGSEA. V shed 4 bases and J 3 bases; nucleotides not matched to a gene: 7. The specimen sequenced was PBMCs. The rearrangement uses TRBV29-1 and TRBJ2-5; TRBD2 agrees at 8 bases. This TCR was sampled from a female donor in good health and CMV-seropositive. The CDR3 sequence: CSVATYGGEETQYF. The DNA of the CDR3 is TGCAGCGTTGCAACCTACGGGGGGGAAGAGACCCAGTACTTC. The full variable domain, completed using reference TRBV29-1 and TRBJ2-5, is SAVISQKPSRDICQRGTSLTIQCQVDSQVTMMFWYRQQPGQSLTLIATANQGSEATYESGFVIDKFPISRPNLTFSTLTVSNMSPEDSSIYLCSVATYGGEETQYFGPGTRLLVL.